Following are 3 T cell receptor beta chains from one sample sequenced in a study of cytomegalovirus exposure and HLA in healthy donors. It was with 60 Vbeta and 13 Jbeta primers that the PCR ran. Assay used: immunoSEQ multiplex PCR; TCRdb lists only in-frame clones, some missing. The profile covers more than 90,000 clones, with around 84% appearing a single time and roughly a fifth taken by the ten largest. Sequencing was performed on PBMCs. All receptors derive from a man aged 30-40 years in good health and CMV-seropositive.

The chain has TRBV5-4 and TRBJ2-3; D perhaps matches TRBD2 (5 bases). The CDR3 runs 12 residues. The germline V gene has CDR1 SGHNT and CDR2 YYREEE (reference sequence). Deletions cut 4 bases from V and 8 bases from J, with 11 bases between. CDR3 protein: CASSSPGVTQYF. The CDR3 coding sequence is TGTGCCAGCAGCAGCCCCGGGGTTACGCAGTATTTT.

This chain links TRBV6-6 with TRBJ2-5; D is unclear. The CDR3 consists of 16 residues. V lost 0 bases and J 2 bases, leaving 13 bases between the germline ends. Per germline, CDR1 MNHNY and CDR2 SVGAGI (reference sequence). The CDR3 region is CASSYSTYTQQETQYF. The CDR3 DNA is TGTGCCAGCAGTTACTCGACATATACACAACAAGAGACCCAGTACTTC.

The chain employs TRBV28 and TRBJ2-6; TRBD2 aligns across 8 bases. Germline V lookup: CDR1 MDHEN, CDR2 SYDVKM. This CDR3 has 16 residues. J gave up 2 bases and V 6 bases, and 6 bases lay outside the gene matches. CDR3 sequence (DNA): TGTGCCAGCAGCCCCTCGGGGGGGGCTGGGGCCAACGTCCTGACTTTC. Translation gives CASSPSGGAGANVLTF.